This record looks at one T cell receptor (beta chain) sequence and its context. The data are from a study of T cell responses to AZD1222 COVID-19 vaccine. The table came from immunoSEQ multiplex PCR; TCRdb's copy has only in-frame clones and leaves some out. The repertoire has some 150,000 clones, 88% of them found once; the top ten carry less than 3.5%. Material: peripheral blood, obtained on day 0 of AZD1222 vaccination. This TCR derives from an adult in good health.

In nucleotides, the CDR3 is TGTGCCAGCAGCTTTACGGGGGGCCCTAGCACAGATACGCAGTATTTT. Translation gives CASSFTGGPSTDTQYF. The gene calls are TRBV7-3 and TRBJ2-3; a weak D match, TRBD2 (7 bases). Per germline, CDR1 SGHTA and CDR2 FQGTGA. V lost 3 bases to trimming and J lost 0 bases, with 13 bases between them. There are 16 residues in the CDR3.